This TCR beta chain was recovered during a study of blood T cell repertoires in COVID-19. Turning to the study itself: Whether acute or convalescent, the COVID-19 samples came from the United States, Italy and Spain. The cDNA or gDNA used as material had been derived from T cells, B-cell-depleted T cells, or PBMCs.

Repertoires were generated with immunoSEQ multiplex PCR, while TCRdb's copy carries only in-frame clones and drops some. Of 200,000 to 250,000 clones listed, roughly 90% are singletons. In the case of this clone: The identical CDR3 is also encoded by other nucleotide sequences in the sample.

This receptor was identified in a woman in her 40s with acute or convalescent COVID-19. The specimen sequenced was peripheral blood.

The CDR3 region has the DNA TGTGCCAGCAGCCAGGGTAACTATGGCTACACCTTC. Protein: CASSQGNYGYTF. The V gene is TRBV6-5, the J gene TRBJ1-2; tentatively, D is TRBD1 (5 bases). This CDR3 comprises 12 residues. CDR1 and CDR2 from the germline V gene are MNHEY and SVGAGI. V was shortened by 6 bases and J by 1 base, with 6 bases between the two germline ends.